The clone carrying this T cell receptor (beta chain) appeared a few times. The antigen is not known. Germline CDR1 is MNHEY and CDR2 is SMNVEV (reference sequence). The CDR3 has 13 amino acids. The V gene end was trimmed by 5 bases and the J gene end by 6 bases; junction bases not matched to a gene: 4. A quantitative 5'-RACE method, one with molecular barcodes, was used to make TCR beta libraries. MiXCR was run by TCRdb on the 5' RACE reads, yielding one entry per CDR3 protein. This sample yields 160,000 or so distinct CDR3 sequences, of which roughly 10% are seen a single time; more than 13% belongs to the top ten. This sample stems from a study of CD8 T cells in ankylosing spondylitis. Study-wide results and limits: Researchers reportedly found disease-linked clones significantly enriched in matched ankylosing spondylitis synovial fluid. In ankylosing spondylitis blood, a motif of about 8 highly homologous TCR beta variants appeared characteristic.

This sequence originates from a female donor with ankylosing spondylitis or in good health (not recorded which). The sequencing input was blood, either unsorted or a sorted T cell fraction (not recorded which). This chain connects TRBV27 to TRBJ1-5, with 7 bases that match TRBD1. The CDR3 protein is CASSRGPAQPQHF. The CDR3 DNA sequence: TGTGCCAGCAGTAGGGGGCCGGCTCAGCCCCAGCATTTT.